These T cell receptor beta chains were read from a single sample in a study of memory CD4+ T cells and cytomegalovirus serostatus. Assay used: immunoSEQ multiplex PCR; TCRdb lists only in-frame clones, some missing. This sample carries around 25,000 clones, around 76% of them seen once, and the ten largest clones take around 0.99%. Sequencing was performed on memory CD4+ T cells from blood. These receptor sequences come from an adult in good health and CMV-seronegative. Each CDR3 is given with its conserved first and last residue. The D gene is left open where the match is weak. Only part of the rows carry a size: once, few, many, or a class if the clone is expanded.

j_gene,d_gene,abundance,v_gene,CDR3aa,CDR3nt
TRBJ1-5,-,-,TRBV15,CATSRDMGLSQPQHF,TGTGCCACCAGCAGAGATATGGGACTAAGTCAGCCCCAGCATTTT
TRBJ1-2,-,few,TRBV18,CASSPSGNNYGYTF,TGTGCCAGCTCACCATCAGGGAATAACTATGGCTACACCTTC
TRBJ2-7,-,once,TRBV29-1,CSEGRLRSYEQYF,TGCAGCGAAGGACGGCTAAGGTCCTACGAGCAGTACTTC
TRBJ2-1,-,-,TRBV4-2,CASSKGGASSYNEQFF,TGTGCCAGCAGCAAAGGGGGGGCAAGCTCCTACAATGAGCAGTTCTTC
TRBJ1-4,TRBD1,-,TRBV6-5,CASSYLGGGEKLFF,TGTGCCAGCAGTTACTTAGGGGGCGGTGAAAAACTGTTTTTT
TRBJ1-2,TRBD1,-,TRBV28,CAIGGTGDYGYTF,TGTGCCATCGGAGGGACAGGGGACTATGGCTACACCTTC
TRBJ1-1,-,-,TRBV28,CASSLGVAAFF,TGTGCCAGCAGTTTGGGGGTTGCAGCTTTCTTT
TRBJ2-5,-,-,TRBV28,CASSTSPRVETQYF,TGTGCCAGCAGCACCTCACCGAGGGTGGAGACCCAGTACTTC
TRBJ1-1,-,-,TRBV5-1,CASSDRTGEAFF,TGCGCCAGCAGCGACCGGACGGGGGAAGCTTTCTTT
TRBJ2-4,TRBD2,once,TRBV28,CASSPALAGVAKNIQYF,TGTGCCAGCAGCCCCGCGCTAGCGGGAGTAGCCAAAAACATTCAGTACTTC
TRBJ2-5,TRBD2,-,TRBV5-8,CASSLFTQSGRALKTQYF,TGTGCCAGCAGCTTATTCACTCAGAGCGGGAGGGCCCTAAAGACCCAGTACTTC
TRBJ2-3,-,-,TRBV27,CASSLRGFTSTDTQYF,TGTGCCAGCAGTTTACGTGGCTTTACTAGCACAGATACGCAGTATTTT
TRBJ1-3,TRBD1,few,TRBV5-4,CASSVRDSGNTIYF,TGTGCCAGCAGCGTCCGGGACAGTGGAAACACCATATATTTT
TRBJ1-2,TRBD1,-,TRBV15,CATSRWDRGIHGYTF,TGTGCCACCAGCAGATGGGACAGGGGGATACATGGCTACACCTTC
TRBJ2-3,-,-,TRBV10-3,CAISDSHLSTDTQYF,TGTGCCATCAGTGACTCGCATCTTAGCACAGATACGCAGTATTTT
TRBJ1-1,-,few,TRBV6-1,CASTGDIQAAFF,TGTGCCAGCACCGGAGACATACAAGCGGCTTTCTTT
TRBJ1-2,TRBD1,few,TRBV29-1,CSASQTGDGYTF,TGCAGCGCAAGCCAGACAGGGGATGGCTACACCTTC
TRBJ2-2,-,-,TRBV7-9,CASSPGPAYTGELFF,TGTGCCAGCAGCCCGGGACCAGCCTACACCGGGGAGCTGTTTTTT
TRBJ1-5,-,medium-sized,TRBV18,CASSPAANQPQHF,TGTGCCAGCTCACCAGCGGCGAATCAGCCCCAGCATTTT
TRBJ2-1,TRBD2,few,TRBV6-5,CASSSGTMLNNEQFF,TGTGCCAGCAGTTCCGGGACTATGCTAAATAATGAGCAGTTCTTC
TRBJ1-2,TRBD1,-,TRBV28,CASSPYGTASNYGYTF,TGTGCCAGCAGTCCTTACGGGACAGCTTCTAACTATGGCTACACCTTC
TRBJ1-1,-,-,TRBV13,CASRLGPDKSNTEAFF,TGTGCCAGCAGACTGGGGCCAGACAAATCCAACACTGAAGCTTTCTTT
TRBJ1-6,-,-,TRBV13,CASSLQSGSRGAYSPLHF,TGTGCCAGCAGCTTACAATCCGGCAGCCGAGGGGCATATTCACCCCTCCACTTT
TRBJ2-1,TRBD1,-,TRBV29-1,CSVNNRGDEQFF,TGCAGCGTAAACAACAGGGGCGATGAGCAGTTCTTC
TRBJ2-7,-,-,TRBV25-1,CASSAGIPYEQYF,TGTGCCAGCAGTGCCGGGATTCCCTACGAGCAGTACTTC
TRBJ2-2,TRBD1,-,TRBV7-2,CASSRDRGTGELFF,TGTGCCAGCAGCCGGGACAGGGGAACCGGGGAGCTGTTTTTT
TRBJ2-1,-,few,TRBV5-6,CASTRTNNEQFF,TGTGCCAGCACACGGACTAACAATGAGCAGTTCTTC
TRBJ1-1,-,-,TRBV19,CASNQGNTEAFF,TGTGCCAGTAATCAGGGGAACACTGAAGCTTTCTTT
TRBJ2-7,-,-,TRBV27,CASSRGGAGSSYEQYF,TGTGCCAGCAGTCGTGGGGGGGCAGGGTCGTCCTACGAGCAGTACTTC
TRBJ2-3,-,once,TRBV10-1,CASSDSRTDTQYF,TGCGCCAGCAGTGACAGCCGCACAGATACGCAGTATTTT
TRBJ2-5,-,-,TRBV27,CASSLGRQGWQYF,TGTGCCAGCAGTTTAGGTCGCCAGGGGTGGCAGTACTTC
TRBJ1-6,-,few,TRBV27,CASSFWGVGLHF,TGTGCCAGCAGTTTCTGGGGGGTTGGCCTCCACTTT
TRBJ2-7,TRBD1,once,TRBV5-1,CASSLSGTGGYEQYF,TGCGCCAGCAGCTTATCCGGGACAGGTGGCTACGAGCAGTACTTC
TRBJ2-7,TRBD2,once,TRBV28,CASSFALAAYEQYF,TGTGCCAGCAGTTTCGCCCTAGCGGCGTACGAGCAGTACTTC
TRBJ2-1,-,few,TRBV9,CASSVGISTLYNEQFF,TGTGCCAGCAGCGTAGGAATCTCGACTCTCTACAATGAGCAGTTCTTC
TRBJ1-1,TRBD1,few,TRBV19,CASSPGQGATEAFF,TGTGCCAGTAGTCCAGGACAGGGGGCCACTGAAGCTTTCTTT
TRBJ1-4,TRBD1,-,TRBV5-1,CASSLTGGAEKLFF,TGCGCCAGCAGCCTGACAGGGGGAGCTGAAAAACTGTTTTTT
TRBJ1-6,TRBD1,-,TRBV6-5,CASSPLGTANSPLHF,TGTGCCAGCAGTCCTCTCGGGACAGCTAATTCACCCCTCCACTTT
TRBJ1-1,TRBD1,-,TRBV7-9,CASSFTEGQGAEEAFF,TGTGCCAGCAGCTTTACGGAAGGACAGGGGGCTGAGGAAGCTTTCTTT
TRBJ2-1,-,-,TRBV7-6,CASSLTSPGSEQFF,TGTGCCAGCAGCTTAACCTCCCCGGGTTCCGAGCAGTTCTTC
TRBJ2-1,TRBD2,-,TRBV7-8,CASSDTTSGSWYNEQFF,TGTGCCAGCAGCGACACGACTAGCGGGAGTTGGTACAATGAGCAGTTCTTC
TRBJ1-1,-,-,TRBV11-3,CASSQLGTDTEAFF,TGTGCCAGCAGCCAACTCGGGACCGACACTGAAGCTTTCTTT
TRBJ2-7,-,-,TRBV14,CASSQDRRGYEQYF,TGTGCCAGCAGCCAAGATCGGCGGGGATACGAGCAGTACTTC
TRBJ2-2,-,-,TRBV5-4,CASSLVAGGELFF,TGTGCCAGCAGCTTGGTAGCTGGCGGGGAGCTGTTTTTT
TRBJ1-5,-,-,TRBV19,CASSTTRGNQPQHF,TGTGCCAGTAGTACCACCAGAGGAAATCAGCCCCAGCATTTT
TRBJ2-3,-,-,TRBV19,CASSIGLTSGFRTDTQYF,TGTGCCAGTAGTATAGGACTGACTTCCGGGTTCCGTACCGATACGCAGTATTTT
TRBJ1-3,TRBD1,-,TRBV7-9,CASSQGQALSSGNTIYF,TGTGCCAGCAGCCAGGGACAGGCCCTTAGCTCTGGAAACACCATATATTTT
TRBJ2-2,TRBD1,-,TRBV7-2,CASRRPGQGVYGELFF,TGTGCCAGCAGAAGACCGGGACAGGGGGTTTACGGGGAGCTGTTTTTT
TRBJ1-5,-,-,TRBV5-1,CASSPSPGGGSNQPQHF,TGCGCCAGCAGCCCGTCTCCGGGGGGGGGAAGCAATCAGCCCCAGCATTTT